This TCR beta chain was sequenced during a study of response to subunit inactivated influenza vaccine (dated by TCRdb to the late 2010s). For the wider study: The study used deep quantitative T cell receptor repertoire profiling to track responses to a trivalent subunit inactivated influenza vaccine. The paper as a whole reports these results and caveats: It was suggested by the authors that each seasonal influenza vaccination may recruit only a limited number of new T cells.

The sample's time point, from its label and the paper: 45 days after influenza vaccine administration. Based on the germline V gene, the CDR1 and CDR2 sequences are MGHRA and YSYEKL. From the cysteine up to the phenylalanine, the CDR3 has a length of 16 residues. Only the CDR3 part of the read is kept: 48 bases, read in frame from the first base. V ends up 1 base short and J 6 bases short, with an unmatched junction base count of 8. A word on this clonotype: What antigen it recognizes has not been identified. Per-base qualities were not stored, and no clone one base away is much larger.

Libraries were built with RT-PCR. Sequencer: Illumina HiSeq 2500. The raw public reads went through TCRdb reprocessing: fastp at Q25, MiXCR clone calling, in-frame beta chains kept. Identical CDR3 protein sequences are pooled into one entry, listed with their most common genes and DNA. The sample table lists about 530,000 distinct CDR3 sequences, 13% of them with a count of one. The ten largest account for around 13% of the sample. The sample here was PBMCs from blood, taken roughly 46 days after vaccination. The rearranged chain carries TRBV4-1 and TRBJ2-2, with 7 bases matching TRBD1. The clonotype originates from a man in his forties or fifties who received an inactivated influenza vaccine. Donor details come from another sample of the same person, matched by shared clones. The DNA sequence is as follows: TGCGCCAGCAGCCAAGGATACAGGGGTCTTGCCGGGGAGCTGTTTTTT. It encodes CASSQGYRGLAGELFF.